Listed here are 7 T cell receptor beta chains from one sample, sequenced in a study of blood T cell repertoires in COVID-19. Measured with immunoSEQ multiplex PCR; TCRdb has only the in-frame clones, and not every one. The data show more than 200,000 clones, around 83% seen once. Material: peripheral blood. Receptors were obtained from a woman aged 40 to 50 who had recovered from COVID-19.

This chain links TRBV18 with TRBJ2-2, with 12 bases lining up with TRBD1. This CDR3 is built from 15 residues. The trim removed 5 bases at V and 7 bases at J, leaving 5 bases unmatched. The germline CDR1 and CDR2 sequences are KGHSH and LQKENI. CDR3 residues: CASSTGTGGVGELFF. CDR3 nucleotides: TGTGCCAGCTCAACCGGGACAGGGGGCGTCGGGGAGCTGTTTTTT.

The chain is built from TRBV4-3 and TRBJ1-2, with unresolved D. V was shortened by 0 bases and J by 6 bases, with 11 bases between the two germline ends. Germline V lookup: CDR1 LGHNA, CDR2 YSLEER. The CDR3 loop spans 14 amino acids. For the CDR3, the DNA is TGCGCCAGCAGCCAAGATTTAAGGAGTCATGGCTACACCTTC. Amino acids: CASSQDLRSHGYTF.

This clone was observed a few times. This rearrangement joins TRBV6-5 to TRBJ2-7; D is perhaps TRBD1 (7 bases). The CDR3 extends over 12 amino acids. V lost 7 bases and J 6 bases, leaving 13 bases between the germline ends. CDR1 is MNHEY and CDR2 is SVGAGI in the germline V gene. The CDR3 region has the DNA TGTGCCAGCACCCGACAGGGAGGCGAGCAGTACTTC. This gives the protein CASTRQGGEQYF.

V and J are TRBV19 and TRBJ1-1; no reliable D call. V was trimmed by 5 bases and J by 0 bases, leaving 10 bases between them. The CDR3 spans 14 residues. Germline values: CDR1 LNHDA, CDR2 SQIVND (reference sequence). In nucleotides, the CDR3 is TGTGCCAGTAGTTATGAGGGAATGAACACTGAAGCTTTCTTT. It is translated as CASSYEGMNTEAFF.

The chain recombines TRBV5-6 with TRBJ1-4; TRBD1 aligns across 9 bases. Germline CDR1 is SGHDT and CDR2 is YYEEEE. V shed 4 bases and J 3 bases; nucleotides not matched to a gene: 4. This CDR3 comprises 15 residues. CDR3 DNA: TGTGCCAGCAGCCCGAGACAGGGGGCTAATGAAAAACTGTTTTTT. Its translation: CASSPRQGANEKLFF.

The gene calls are TRBV5-1 and TRBJ2-7; 7 nucleotides match TRBD1. The germline CDR1 and CDR2 sequences are SGHRS and YFSETQ. V dropped 3 bases and J dropped 6; count of bases not matched to a gene: 12. This CDR3 spans 15 amino acids. The CDR3 DNA reads TGCGCCAGCAGCTCCTATAGACAGGGCCGTGGCGAGCAGTACTTC. Amino acids: CASSSYRQGRGEQYF.

The chain has TRBV5-1 and TRBJ1-2; 7 bases map to TRBD1. The CDR3 is made up of 16 amino acids. J was trimmed by 1 base and V by 0 bases; bases with no gene match: 6. Germline V CDR1 and CDR2: SGHRS, YFSETQ. The CDR3 nucleotides are TGCGCCAGCAGCTTGGTTGGGACAGCGATTAACTATGGCTACACCTTC. This gives the protein CASSLVGTAINYGYTF.